Following are 3 T cell receptor beta chains from one sample sequenced in a study of radiotherapy plus CTLA-4 blockade in lung cancer. TCRdb's table, derived via immunoSEQ multiplex PCR, lists solely in-frame clones and lacks some. The sample has 71,000 or so clones, about 87% seen once; the top ten hold around 0.87%. Specimen: peripheral blood, collected from a patient treated with radiotherapy plus ipilimumab. These receptors all stem from a human donor with non-small cell lung cancer who had stable disease on radiotherapy plus ipilimumab.

This clone was seen once. The V and J genes are TRBV6-6 and TRBJ1-1; a possible D gene is TRBD1 (6 bases). V was trimmed by 6 bases and J by 0 bases, leaving 14 bases between them. The length of the CDR3 is 15 residues. Looked up from germline, CDR1 is MNHNY and CDR2 is SVGAGI (reference sequence). Here the CDR3 DNA reads TGTGCCAGCAGCCACGGACAGATCATGAACACTGAAGCTTTCTTT. This gives the protein CASSHGQIMNTEAFF.

This clone was counted a single time. DNA for the CDR3: TGTGCCAGCGAGGGGGGATATGGCTACACCTTC. Translation: CASEGGYGYTF. V gene TRBV6-5 combines with J gene TRBJ1-2; a weak D match, TRBD1 (6 bases). This CDR3 has 11 residues. V shed 8 bases and J shed 5 bases, with 9 bases lying between them. Looked up from germline, CDR1 is MNHEY and CDR2 is SVGAGI.

This clone was counted between two and nine times. The chain uses TRBV19 and TRBJ1-5; D unclear. Trimming pared 3 bases from V and 2 bases from J, leaving 11 bases between. Germline values: CDR1 LNHDA, CDR2 SQIVND (reference sequence). The CDR3 has 15 amino acids. The CDR3 region is CASSMTVLGNQPQHF. As DNA, the CDR3 is TGTGCCAGTAGTATGACGGTGCTTGGCAATCAGCCCCAGCATTTT.